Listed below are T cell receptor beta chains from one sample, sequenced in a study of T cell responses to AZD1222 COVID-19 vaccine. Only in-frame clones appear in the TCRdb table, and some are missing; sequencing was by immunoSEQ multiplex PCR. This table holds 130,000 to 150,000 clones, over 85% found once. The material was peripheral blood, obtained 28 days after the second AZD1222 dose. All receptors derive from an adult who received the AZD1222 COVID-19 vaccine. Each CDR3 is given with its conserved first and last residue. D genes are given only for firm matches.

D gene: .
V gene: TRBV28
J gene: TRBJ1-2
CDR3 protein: CASSSTLEDGYTF
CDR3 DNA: TGTGCCAGCAGCTCCACCCTCGAAGATGGCTACACCTTC

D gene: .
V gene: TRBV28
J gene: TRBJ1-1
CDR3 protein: CASTSNRVGTEAFF
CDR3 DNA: TGTGCCAGCACCTCTAACAGGGTTGGCACTGAAGCTTTCTTT

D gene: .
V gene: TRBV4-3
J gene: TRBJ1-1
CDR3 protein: CASSRGVGGPGSKQDAFF
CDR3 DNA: TGCGCCAGCAGCCGAGGTGTCGGGGGACCAGGTAGTAAGCAAGACGCTTTCTTT

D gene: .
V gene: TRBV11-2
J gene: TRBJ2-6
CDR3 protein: CASSLGQFSGANVLTF
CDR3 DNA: TGTGCCAGCAGCTTAGGACAGTTCTCTGGGGCCAACGTCCTGACTTTC

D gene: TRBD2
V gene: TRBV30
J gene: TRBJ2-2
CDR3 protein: CAWGERDLNTGELFF
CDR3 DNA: TGTGCCTGGGGAGAGCGGGATTTGAACACCGGGGAGCTGTTTTTT

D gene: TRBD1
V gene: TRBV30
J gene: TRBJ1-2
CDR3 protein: CAWFSPGTGVYGYTF
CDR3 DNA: TGTGCCTGGTTTAGTCCCGGGACAGGGGTCTATGGCTACACCTTC

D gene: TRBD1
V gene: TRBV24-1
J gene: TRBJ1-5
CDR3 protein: CATSLQGADQPQHF
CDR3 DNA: TGTGCCACCAGTTTACAGGGGGCGGATCAGCCCCAGCATTTT

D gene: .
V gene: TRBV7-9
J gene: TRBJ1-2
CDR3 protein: CASSKGISYGYTF
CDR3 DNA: TGTGCCAGCAGTAAAGGAATATCTTATGGCTACACCTTC

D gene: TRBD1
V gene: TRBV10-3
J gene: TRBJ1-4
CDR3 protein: CAISESTGQGANEKLFF
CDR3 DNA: TGTGCCATCAGTGAGTCGACCGGACAGGGGGCTAATGAAAAACTGTTTTTT

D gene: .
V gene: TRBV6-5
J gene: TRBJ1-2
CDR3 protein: CASVDGYYGYTF
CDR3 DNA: TGTGCCAGCGTAGACGGATACTATGGCTACACCTTC

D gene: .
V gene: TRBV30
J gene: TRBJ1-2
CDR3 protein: CAWSLQGSYGYTF
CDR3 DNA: TGTGCCTGGAGTCTCCAGGGCAGCTATGGCTACACCTTC

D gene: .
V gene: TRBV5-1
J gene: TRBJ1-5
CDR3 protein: CASSLQGERHQPQHF
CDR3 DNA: TGCGCCAGCAGTCTACAGGGAGAGAGGCATCAGCCCCAGCATTTT

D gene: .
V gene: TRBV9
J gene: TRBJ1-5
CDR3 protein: CASSVSRRPNDQPQHF
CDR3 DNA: TGTGCCAGCAGCGTATCCCGTCGCCCGAACGATCAGCCCCAGCATTTT

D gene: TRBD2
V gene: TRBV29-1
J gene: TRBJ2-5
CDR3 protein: CSVAGGREQETQYF
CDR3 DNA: TGCAGCGTTGCTGGGGGGAGGGAACAAGAGACCCAGTACTTC

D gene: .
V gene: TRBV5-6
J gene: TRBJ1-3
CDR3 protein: CASSSSAQTGNTIYF
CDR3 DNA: TGTGCCAGCAGCTCAAGTGCGCAAACTGGAAACACCATATATTTT

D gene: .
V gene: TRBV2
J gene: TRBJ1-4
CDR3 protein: CASRWLGEIEKLFF
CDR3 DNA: TGTGCCAGCAGGTGGCTCGGGGAGATAGAAAAACTGTTTTTT

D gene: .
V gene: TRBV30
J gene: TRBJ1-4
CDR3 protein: CAWSAQGTNEKLFF
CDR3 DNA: TGTGCCTGGAGTGCGCAGGGAACTAATGAAAAACTGTTTTTT

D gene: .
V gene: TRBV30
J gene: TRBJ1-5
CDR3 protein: CAWSVSGNQPQHF
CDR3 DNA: TGTGCCTGGAGTGTATCAGGGAATCAGCCCCAGCATTTT

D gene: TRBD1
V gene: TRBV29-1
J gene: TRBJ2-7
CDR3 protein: CSVEWGRDRGYEQYF
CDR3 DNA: TGCAGCGTTGAATGGGGTAGGGACAGGGGGTACGAGCAGTACTTC